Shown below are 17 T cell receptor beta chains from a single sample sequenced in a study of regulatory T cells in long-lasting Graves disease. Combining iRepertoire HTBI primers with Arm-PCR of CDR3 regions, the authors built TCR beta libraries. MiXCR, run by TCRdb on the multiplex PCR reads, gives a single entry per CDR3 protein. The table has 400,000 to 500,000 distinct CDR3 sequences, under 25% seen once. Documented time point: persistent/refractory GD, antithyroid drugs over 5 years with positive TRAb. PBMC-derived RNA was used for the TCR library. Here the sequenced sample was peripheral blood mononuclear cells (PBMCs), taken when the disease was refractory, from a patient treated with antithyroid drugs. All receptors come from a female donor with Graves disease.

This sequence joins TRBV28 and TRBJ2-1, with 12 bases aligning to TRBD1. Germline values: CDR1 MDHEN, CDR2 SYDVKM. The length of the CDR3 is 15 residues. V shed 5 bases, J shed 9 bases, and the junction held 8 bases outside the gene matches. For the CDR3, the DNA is TGTGCCAGCAGTGGAGGGACAGGGGGCCGGGGTGAGCAGTTCTTC. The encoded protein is CASSGGTGGRGEQFF. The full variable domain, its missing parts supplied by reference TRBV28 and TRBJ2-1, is DVKVTQSSRYLVKRTGEKVFLECVQDMDHENMFWYRQDPGLGLRLIYFSYDVKMKEKGDIPEGYSVSREKKERFSLILESASTNQTSMYLCASSGGTGGRGEQFFGPGTRLTVL.

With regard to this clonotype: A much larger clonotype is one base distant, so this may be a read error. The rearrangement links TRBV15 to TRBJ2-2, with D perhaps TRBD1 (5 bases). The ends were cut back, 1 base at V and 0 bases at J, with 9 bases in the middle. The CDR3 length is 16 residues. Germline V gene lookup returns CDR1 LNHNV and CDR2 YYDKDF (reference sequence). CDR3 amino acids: CATSRVWGTNTGELFF. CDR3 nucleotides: TGTGCCACCAGCAGAGTATGGGGCACGAACACCGGGGAGCTGTTTTTT.

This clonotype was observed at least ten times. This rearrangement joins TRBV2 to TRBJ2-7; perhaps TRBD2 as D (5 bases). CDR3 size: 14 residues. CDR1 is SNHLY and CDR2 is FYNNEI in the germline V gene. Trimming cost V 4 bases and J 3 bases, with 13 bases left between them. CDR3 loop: CASSVLPGLYEQYF. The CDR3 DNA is TGTGCCAGCAGTGTCCTCCCCGGACTCTACGAGCAGTACTTC. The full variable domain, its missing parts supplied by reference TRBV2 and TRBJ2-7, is EPEVTQTPSHQVTQMGQEVILRCVPISNHLYFYWYRQILGQKVEFLVSFYNNEISEKSEIFDDQFSVERPDGSNFTLKIRSTKLEDSAMYFCASSVLPGLYEQYFGPGTRLTVT.

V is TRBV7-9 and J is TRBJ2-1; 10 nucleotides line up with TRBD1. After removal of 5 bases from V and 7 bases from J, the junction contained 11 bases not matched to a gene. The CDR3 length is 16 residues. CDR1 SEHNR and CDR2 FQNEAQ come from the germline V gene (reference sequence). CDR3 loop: CASSPPAGQGGNEQFF. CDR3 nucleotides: TGTGCCAGCAGCCCGCCGGCCGGACAGGGGGGTAATGAGCAGTTCTTC.

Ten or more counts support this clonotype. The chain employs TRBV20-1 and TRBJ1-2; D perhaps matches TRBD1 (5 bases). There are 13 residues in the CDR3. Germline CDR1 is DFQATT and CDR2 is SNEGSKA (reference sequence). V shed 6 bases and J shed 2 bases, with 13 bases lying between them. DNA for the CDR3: TGCAGTGCCACTCCCCCAGGGAACTATGGCTACACCTTC. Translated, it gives CSATPPGNYGYTF.

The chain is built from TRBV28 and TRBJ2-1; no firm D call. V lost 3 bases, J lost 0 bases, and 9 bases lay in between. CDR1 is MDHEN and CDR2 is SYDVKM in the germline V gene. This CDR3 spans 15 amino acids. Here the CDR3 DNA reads TGTGCCAGCAGTTTTCCAGGAAGCTCCTACAATGAGCAGTTCTTC. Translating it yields CASSFPGSSYNEQFF.

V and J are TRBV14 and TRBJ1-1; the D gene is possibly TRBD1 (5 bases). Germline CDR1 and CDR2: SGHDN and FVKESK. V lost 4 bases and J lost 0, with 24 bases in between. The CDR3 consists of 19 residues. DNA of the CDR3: TGTGCCAGCAGCCTTTTCCGGGCTTTCACAGGACGAATGAACACTGAAGCTTTCTTT. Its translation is CASSLFRAFTGRMNTEAFF.

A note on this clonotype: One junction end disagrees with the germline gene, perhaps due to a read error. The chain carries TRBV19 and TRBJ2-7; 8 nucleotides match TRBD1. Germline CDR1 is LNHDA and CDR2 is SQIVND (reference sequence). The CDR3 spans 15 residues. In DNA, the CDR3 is TGTGCCGGTAGGCGCGTGGACAGGGATTCCTACGAGCAGTACTTC. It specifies CAGRRVDRDSYEQYF.

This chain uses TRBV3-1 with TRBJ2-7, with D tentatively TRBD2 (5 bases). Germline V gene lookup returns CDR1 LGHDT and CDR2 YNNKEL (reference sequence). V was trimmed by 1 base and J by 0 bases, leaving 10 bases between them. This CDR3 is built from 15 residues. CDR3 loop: CASSQGSSSSYEQYF. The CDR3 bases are TGTGCCAGCAGCCAAGGGTCTAGCAGCTCCTACGAGCAGTACTTC.

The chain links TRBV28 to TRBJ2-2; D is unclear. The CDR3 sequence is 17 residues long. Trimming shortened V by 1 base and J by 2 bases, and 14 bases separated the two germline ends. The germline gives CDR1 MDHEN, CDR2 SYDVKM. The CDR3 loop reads CASSLSLWATNTGELFF. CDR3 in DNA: TGTGCCAGCAGTTTATCCCTCTGGGCAACAAACACCGGGGAGCTGTTTTTT.

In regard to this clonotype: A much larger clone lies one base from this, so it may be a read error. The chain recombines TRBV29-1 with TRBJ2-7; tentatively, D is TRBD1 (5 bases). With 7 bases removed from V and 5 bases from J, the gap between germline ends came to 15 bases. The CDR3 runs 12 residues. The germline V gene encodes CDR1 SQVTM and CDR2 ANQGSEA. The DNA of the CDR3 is TGCAGCGAGGGGCGACAGTCTCACGAGCAGTACTTC. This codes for CSEGRQSHEQYF.

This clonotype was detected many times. This chain's CDR3 is CASSRTREGEQYF. The CDR3 bases are TGTGCCAGCAGTCGGACGAGAGAGGGGGAGCAGTACTTC. The chain recombines TRBV6-1 with TRBJ2-7, with D perhaps assigned TRBD1 or TRBD2 (5 bases each). The germline V gene encodes CDR1 MNHNS and CDR2 SASEGT. V lost 5 bases, J lost 7 bases, and 15 bases lay in between. This CDR3 has 13 residues.

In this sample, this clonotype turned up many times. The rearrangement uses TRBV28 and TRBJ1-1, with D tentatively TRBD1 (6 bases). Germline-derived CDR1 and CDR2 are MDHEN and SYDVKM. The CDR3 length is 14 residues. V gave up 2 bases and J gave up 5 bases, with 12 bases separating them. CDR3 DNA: TGTGCCAGCAGTTTAGGCAGGGGAGGTACTGAAGCTTTCTTT. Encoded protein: CASSLGRGGTEAFF.

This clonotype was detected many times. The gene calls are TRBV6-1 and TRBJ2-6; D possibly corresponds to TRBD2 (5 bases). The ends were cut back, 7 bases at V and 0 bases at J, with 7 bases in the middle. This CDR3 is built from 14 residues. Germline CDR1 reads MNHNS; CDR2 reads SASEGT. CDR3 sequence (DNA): TGTGCCAGCATGAGGGCCTCTGGGGCCAACGTCCTGACTTTC. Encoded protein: CASMRASGANVLTF.

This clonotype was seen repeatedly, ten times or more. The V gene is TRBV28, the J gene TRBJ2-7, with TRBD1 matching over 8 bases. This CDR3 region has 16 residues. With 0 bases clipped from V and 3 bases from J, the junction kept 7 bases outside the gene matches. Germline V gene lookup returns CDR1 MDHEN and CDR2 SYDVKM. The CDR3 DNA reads TGTGCCAGCAGTTTATGGAAATGGGGACAGGTCTACGAGCAGTACTTC. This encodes CASSLWKWGQVYEQYF.

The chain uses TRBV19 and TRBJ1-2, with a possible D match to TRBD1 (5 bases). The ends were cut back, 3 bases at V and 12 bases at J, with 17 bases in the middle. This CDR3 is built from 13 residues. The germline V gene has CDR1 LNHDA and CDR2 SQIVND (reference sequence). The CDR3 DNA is TGTGCCAGTAGTATGGGTCAGGGCGTCGGAGACACCTTC. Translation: CASSMGQGVGDTF.

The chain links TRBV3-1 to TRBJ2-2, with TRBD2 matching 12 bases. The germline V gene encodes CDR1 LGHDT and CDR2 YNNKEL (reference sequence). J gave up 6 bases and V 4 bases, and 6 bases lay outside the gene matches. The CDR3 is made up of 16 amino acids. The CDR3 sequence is CASSLPGLAGSGELFF. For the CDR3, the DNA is TGTGCCAGCAGCCTTCCCGGACTAGCGGGGTCCGGGGAGCTGTTTTTT.